This T cell receptor beta chain was observed in a study of cytomegalovirus exposure and HLA in healthy donors. Points from the study as a whole: Looking again later, the authors saw that most CMV-associated TCR beta chains seemed HLA-restricted. Association of a missense DCLRE1C variant with TCR beta V- and J-gene trimming was reported in a later analysis. Investigators reported under 200 TCR beta chains as tied to cytomegalovirus.

CDR1 is MNHEY and CDR2 is SMNVEV in the germline V gene (reference sequence). CDR3 size: 14 residues. Trimming took off 10 bases at V and 8 bases at J, with 21 bases between the two ends. 60 Vbeta and 13 Jbeta primers were used in PCR. The method was immunoSEQ multiplex PCR; TCRdb's version includes in-frame clones alone and lacks a portion of them. The profile shows about 160,000 clones, about three fifths of them singletons. In the case of this clone: Its antigen remains unknown.

Donors in the study were healthy people who gave bone marrow. This sequence joins TRBV27 and TRBJ2-1; D might be TRBD2 (6 bases). The receptor's source is a woman between 55 and 75 years old in good health and CMV-seropositive. Input material: PBMCs. CDR3 bases: TGTGCCACCTGGGGTAGCGGTAGAAGGGATGAGCAGTTCTTC. It encodes CATWGSGRRDEQFF.